This entry lists 3 T cell receptor beta chains sequenced from one sample in a study of cytomegalovirus exposure and HLA in healthy donors. Researchers ran the PCR with 60 Vbeta and 13 Jbeta primers. Only in-frame clones appear in the TCRdb table, and some are missing; sequencing was by immunoSEQ multiplex PCR. This sample has over 65,000 clones, with around 74% found just once. The sample consisted of PBMCs. The receptors were sampled from a woman in her 30s in good health and CMV-seropositive.

The chain joins TRBV11-2 to TRBJ2-5, with TRBD1 identical over 7 bases. V shed 4 bases, J shed 6 bases, and the junction held 5 bases outside the gene matches. This CDR3 has 13 amino acids. The germline V gene encodes CDR1 SGHAT and CDR2 FQNNGV. CDR3 coding DNA: TGTGCCAGCAGCTCCGACAGGGTACAGACCCAGTACTTC. Translated: CASSSDRVQTQYF.

This clone appeared once. This specimen includes other DNA sequences encoding the same CDR3. The chain uses TRBV29-1 and TRBJ2-7; 11 positions match TRBD2. CDR1 is SQVTM and CDR2 is ANQGSEA in the germline V gene. The CDR3 contains 15 residues. Losses at the gene ends were 3 bases for V and 4 bases for J; bases not matched to a gene: 8. The CDR3, as DNA: TGCAGCGTTGATAGGAGGGGGACTAGCGGATACGAGCAGTACTTC. It codes for CSVDRRGTSGYEQYF.

The J gene is TRBJ2-5, the V gene TRBV11-2; D is possibly TRBD1 (6 bases). The J call may not be correct, given that the DNA end is closer to TRBJ2-7. CDR1 is SGHAT and CDR2 is FQNNGV in the germline V gene. The CDR3 runs to 13 residues. Here the CDR3 reads CASSLGQTYEQYF. As DNA, the CDR3 is TGTGCCAGCAGCCTAGGACAGACCTACGAGCAGTACTTC.